Included here is one T cell receptor beta chain sequence, with context. The sample originates from a study of PD-L1 blockade in urothelial cancer. Sequencing used immunoSEQ multiplex PCR; TCRdb keeps in-frame clones, though not all of them. Of some 30,000 clones listed, approximately 86% are singletons. CDR3 length: 15 amino acids. J lost 2 bases, V lost 3 bases, and 3 bases had no gene match. From germline, CDR1 is MNHEY and CDR2 SMNVEV (reference sequence). The rearrangement links TRBV27 to TRBJ2-1; 8 nucleotides agree with TRBD2. Sample: PBMCs, taken around atezolizumab (anti-PD-L1) treatment. The origin of this receptor is a man aged 45-65 years with urothelial cancer. The CDR3 DNA reads TGTGCCAGCAGTTTTTCGGGAGGGCCCTACAATGAGCAGTTCTTC. The encoded protein is CASSFSGGPYNEQFF.